This T cell receptor (beta chain) was identified in a study of PD-1 blockade in classical Hodgkin lymphoma. The CDR3 runs 17 residues. The V gene end was trimmed by 1 base and the J gene end by 6 bases; junction bases not matched to a gene: 11. Looked up from germline, CDR1 is LNHDA and CDR2 is SQIVND (reference sequence). Only in-frame clones appear in the TCRdb table, and some are missing; sequencing was by immunoSEQ multiplex PCR. This table holds 20,000 to 30,000 clones, more than 60% found once. Every single patient, without exception, relapsed after autologous stem cell transplantation, and brentuximab vedotin exposure varied.

The source is a human donor with classical Hodgkin lymphoma. J is TRBJ2-2 and V is TRBV19; 7 bases are shared with TRBD1. Sequenced here: peripheral blood mononuclear cells (PBMCs), sampled before the second cycle of nivolumab. CDR3 in amino acids: CASSIVTGAPGAGELFF. The CDR3 nucleotides read TGTGCCAGTAGTATAGTTACAGGGGCCCCTGGGGCCGGGGAGCTGTTTTTT. Based on the CDR3 plus reference TRBV19 and TRBJ2-2, the full variable domain is DGGITQSPKYLFRKEGQNVTLSCEQNLNHDAMYWYRQDPGQGLRLIYYSQIVNDFQKGDIAEGYSVSREKKESFPLTVTSAQKNPTAFYLCASSIVTGAPGAGELFFGEGSRLTVL.